This passage covers 19 T cell receptor beta chains from one sample sequenced in a study of shared T cell receptors in the human thymus. Libraries were prepared by immunoSEQ multiplex PCR; TCRdb keeps only in-frame clonotypes and omits some of them. This sample yields 500,000 to 850,000 clones, of which more than 70% are seen a single time; over 0.008% belongs to the top ten. This sample also appeared in a second study, on human thymus T cells.

Material: thymocytes. Receptors originate from a boy younger than two with a congenital heart defect.

The V call is TRBV25-1, the J call TRBJ1-1; TRBD1 agrees at 7 bases. The V segment lost 4 bases and the J segment 10 bases; nucleotides outside the gene matches: 9. Germline-derived CDR1 and CDR2 are MGHDK and SYGVNS. The CDR3 covers 13 residues. CDR3 residues: CASSGRTGAPAFF. The CDR3 DNA reads as TGTGCCAGCAGTGGACGTACAGGGGCCCCAGCTTTCTTT.

The chain recombines TRBV7-9 with TRBJ2-1, with 9 bases matching TRBD2. J gave up 5 bases and V 6 bases, and 11 bases lay outside the gene matches. This CDR3 spans 16 amino acids. Germline loops: CDR1 SEHNR, CDR2 FQNEAQ (reference sequence). The CDR3 reads CASRHRLAEVDNEQFF. CDR3 sequence (DNA): TGTGCCAGCAGACACCGACTAGCGGAGGTGGACAATGAGCAGTTCTTC.

CDR3 DNA: TGTGCCAGCAGCACTGGGACAGGGGGCGATGAAAAACTGTTTTTT. It specifies CASSTGTGGDEKLFF. The chain carries TRBV7-9 and TRBJ1-4; 12 bases are a match to TRBD1. CDR1 and CDR2 from the germline V gene are SEHNR and FQNEAQ (reference sequence). The CDR3 is 15 amino acids. V gave up 5 bases and J gave up 6 bases; unmatched junction bases: 4.

The V and J genes are TRBV30 and TRBJ1-4; D ambiguous. V lost 1 base, J lost 11 bases, and 14 bases lay in between. The CDR3 has 13 amino acids. The germline CDR1 and CDR2 sequences are GTSNPN and SVGIG (reference sequence). In DNA form, the CDR3 reads TGTGCCTGGAGTGCTCCTTTCGCGGGGAAACTGTTTTTT. It is translated as CAWSAPFAGKLFF.

The chain couples TRBV27 to TRBJ1-1; D perhaps matches TRBD1 (5 bases). CDR1 and CDR2 (germline): MNHEY, SMNVEV (reference sequence). The CDR3 sequence is 17 residues long. V lost 3 bases to trimming and J lost 1 base, with 18 bases between them. The DNA for the CDR3 is TGTGCCAGCAGTTTCGGAACAGGATTTCCTCCGAACACTGAAGCTTTCTTT. Amino acid sequence: CASSFGTGFPPNTEAFF.

This chain joins TRBV5-8 and TRBJ2-5; TRBD2 matches at 11 bases. Looked up from germline, CDR1 is SGHTS and CDR2 is YDEGEE. V trimming: 8 bases; J trimming: 3 bases; junction bases outside the gene matches: 6. The CDR3 consists of 14 residues. The chain's CDR3 is CASPQGLAEETQYF. CDR3 DNA sequence: TGTGCCAGTCCACAGGGACTAGCGGAAGAGACCCAGTACTTC. The whole variable domain, remainder taken from reference TRBV5-8 and TRBJ2-5, is EAGVTQSPTHLIKTRGQQATLRCSPISGHTSVYWYQQALGLGLQFLLWYDEGEERNRGNFPPRFSGRQFPNYSSELNVNALELEDSALYLCASPQGLAEETQYFGPGTRLLVL.

This chain joins TRBV28 and TRBJ2-7, with D perhaps matching TRBD1 (5 bases). CDR1 MDHEN and CDR2 SYDVKM come from the germline V gene. This CDR3 has 16 residues. V was trimmed by 4 bases and J by 2 bases, leaving 18 bases between them. The CDR3, as DNA: TGTGCCAGCAGTTGGTCACGTTTCACAGGCCCCTACGAGCAGTACTTC. Residues: CASSWSRFTGPYEQYF.

This clone came up a few times. This chain connects TRBV6-5 to TRBJ2-4, with D possibly TRBD1 on 8 matching bases. The CDR3 sequence is 14 residues long. The V gene's germline CDR1 is MNHEY and CDR2 SVGAGI. The ends were cut back, 4 bases at V and 7 bases at J, with 14 bases in the middle. The CDR3 is CASSSTGGVNIQYF. The DNA of the CDR3 is TGTGCCAGCAGTTCCACAGGGGGGGTGAACATTCAGTACTTC.

This clone turned up a few times. V is TRBV28 and J is TRBJ2-7, with 8 bases lining up with TRBD1. The V gene end was trimmed by 5 bases and the J gene end by 3 bases; junction bases not matched to a gene: 9. CDR3 length equals 15 residues. Germline CDR1 MDHEN, CDR2 SYDVKM. The CDR3 region is CASSDRGGGYYEQYF. DNA for the CDR3: TGTGCCAGCAGTGACAGGGGCGGAGGTTACTACGAGCAGTACTTC.

This sequence joins TRBV4-1 and TRBJ1-5; 10 positions agree with TRBD1. After removal of 2 bases from V and 4 bases from J, the junction contained 11 bases not matched to a gene. CDR1 and CDR2 from the germline V gene are MGHRA and YSYEKL. This CDR3 contains 18 residues. CDR3 amino acids: CASSQTYGTGEGNQPQHF. DNA of the CDR3: TGCGCCAGCAGCCAAACTTATGGGACAGGGGAGGGTAATCAGCCCCAGCATTTT.

This clone appeared once. The CDR3 loop reads CASRVGGSSYNEQFF. The CDR3 nucleotides are TGCGCCAGCAGAGTTGGCGGAAGCTCCTACAATGAGCAGTTCTTC. This chain connects TRBV10-2 to TRBJ2-1; D ambiguous. The CDR3 consists of 15 residues. Trimming removed 6 bases at V and 0 bases at J, with 12 bases between. Germline lookup yields CDR1 WSHSY and CDR2 SAAADI.

The chain has TRBV27 and TRBJ2-1; 14 bases are shared with TRBD2. Looked up from germline, CDR1 is MNHEY and CDR2 is SMNVEV (reference sequence). Trimming at V came to 5 bases and at J to 8 bases, leaving 8 bases not matched to a gene. The CDR3 consists of 16 residues. The CDR3 here is CASSPPGLAGADEQFF. In DNA form, the CDR3 reads TGTGCCAGCAGTCCCCCGGGACTAGCGGGAGCAGATGAGCAGTTCTTC.

The gene calls are TRBV5-6 and TRBJ1-1; D gene unclear. The germline V gene has CDR1 SGHDT and CDR2 YYEEEE. This CDR3 is built from 14 residues. Trimming cost V 1 base and J 4 bases, with 11 bases left between them. CDR3 amino acids: CASSLPTSPTEAFF. The CDR3 nucleotides are TGTGCCAGCAGCTTGCCGACTTCTCCCACTGAAGCTTTCTTT.

In this sample, this clone turned up once. The J gene is TRBJ2-7, the V gene TRBV14, with 9 bases matching TRBD2. CDR3 length equals 20 residues. The germline CDR1 and CDR2 sequences are SGHDN and FVKESK. The ends lost 4 bases at V and 3 bases at J; junction bases unmatched: 22. The CDR3 region has the DNA TGTGCCAGCAGCCCAAGTTCAGACAGATTAGCGGGGGAGTTATACTACGAGCAGTACTTC. It codes for CASSPSSDRLAGELYYEQYF.

About this clone itself: Additional DNA sequences in this sample encode the identical CDR3. The J gene is TRBJ1-2, the V gene TRBV6-5, with 7 nucleotides matching TRBD1. CDR1 and CDR2 from the germline V gene are MNHEY and SVGAGI. Losses at the gene ends were 2 bases for V and 5 bases for J; bases not matched to a gene: 8. CDR3 length: 15 amino acids. CDR3 region: CASSYGGQAHYGYTF. For the CDR3, the DNA is TGTGCCAGCAGTTACGGCGGACAGGCCCATTATGGCTACACCTTC.

The J gene is TRBJ1-1, the V gene TRBV28; D might be TRBD1 (6 bases). The germline V and J ends were trimmed by 3 bases and 0 bases, with 11 bases remaining between them. CDR3 length: 15 residues. CDR1 MDHEN and CDR2 SYDVKM come from the germline V gene. DNA for the CDR3: TGTGCCAGCAGTTTTGGTCCAGGGGTGAACACTGAAGCTTTCTTT. Protein sequence: CASSFGPGVNTEAFF.

With respect to this clone: Different DNA sequences within this sample yield the same CDR3. This rearrangement joins TRBV5-1 to TRBJ2-5; no firm D call. With 2 bases removed from V and 4 bases from J, the gap between germline ends came to 3 bases. The CDR3 totals 11 residues. From germline, CDR1 is SGHRS and CDR2 YFSETQ. Here the CDR3 reads CASSFSETQYF. The CDR3 DNA follows: TGCGCCAGCAGCTTCTCAGAGACCCAGTACTTC. The full variable domain, rest sourced from reference TRBV5-1 and TRBJ2-5, is KAGVTQTPRYLIKTRGQQVTLSCSPISGHRSVSWYQQTPGQGLQFLFEYFSETQRNKGNFPGRFSGRQFSNSRSEMNVSTLELGDSALYLCASSFSETQYFGPGTRLLVL.

The rearrangement uses TRBV28 and TRBJ1-1; maybe TRBD1 (6 bases). V lost 0 bases and J 8 bases, leaving 7 bases between the germline ends. CDR1 and CDR2 (germline): MDHEN, SYDVKM. There are 12 residues in the CDR3. The CDR3 DNA reads as TGTGCCAGCAGTTTATGGCAGGGGGAAGCTTTCTTT. It encodes CASSLWQGEAFF.

V usage is TRBV29-1 and J usage is TRBJ2-7; D is perhaps TRBD1 (6 bases). Germline-derived CDR1 and CDR2 are SQVTM and ANQGSEA. This CDR3 has 13 amino acids. V was trimmed by 5 bases and J by 3 bases, leaving 14 bases between them. The CDR3 DNA follows: TGCAGCGTTATACAGGGACCCCACTACGAGCAGTACTTC. It specifies CSVIQGPHYEQYF.